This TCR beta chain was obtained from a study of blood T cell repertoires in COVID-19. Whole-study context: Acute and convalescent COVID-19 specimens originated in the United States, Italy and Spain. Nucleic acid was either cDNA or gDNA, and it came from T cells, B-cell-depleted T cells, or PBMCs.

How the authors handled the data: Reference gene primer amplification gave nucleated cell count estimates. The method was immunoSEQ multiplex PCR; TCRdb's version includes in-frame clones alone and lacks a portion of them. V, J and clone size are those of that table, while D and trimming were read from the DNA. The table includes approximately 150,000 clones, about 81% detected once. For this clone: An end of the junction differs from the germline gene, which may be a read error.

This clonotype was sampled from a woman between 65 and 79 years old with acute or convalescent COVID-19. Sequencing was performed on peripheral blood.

The CDR3 loop reads CASSNSNYGYTF. CDR3 in DNA: TGTGCCAGCAGCAACTCTAATTATGGCTACACCTTC. This chain connects TRBV7-2 to TRBJ1-2; D not resolved. The CDR3 totals 12 residues. Germline CDR1 and CDR2: SGHTA and FQGNSA.